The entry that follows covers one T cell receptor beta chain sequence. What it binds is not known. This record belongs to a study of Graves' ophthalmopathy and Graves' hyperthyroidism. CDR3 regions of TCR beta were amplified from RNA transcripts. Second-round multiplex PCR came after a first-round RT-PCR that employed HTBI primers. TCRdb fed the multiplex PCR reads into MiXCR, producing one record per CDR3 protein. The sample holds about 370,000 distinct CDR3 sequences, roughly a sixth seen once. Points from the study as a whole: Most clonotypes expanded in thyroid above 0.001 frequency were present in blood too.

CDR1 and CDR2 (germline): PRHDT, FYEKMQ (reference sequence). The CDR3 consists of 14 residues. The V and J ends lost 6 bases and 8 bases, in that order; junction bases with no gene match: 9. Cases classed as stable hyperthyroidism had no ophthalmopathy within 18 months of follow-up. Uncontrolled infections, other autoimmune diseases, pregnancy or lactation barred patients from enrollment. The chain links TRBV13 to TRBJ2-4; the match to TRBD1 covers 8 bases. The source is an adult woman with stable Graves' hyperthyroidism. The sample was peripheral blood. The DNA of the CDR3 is TGTGCCAGCAGTAGCCCGGGACAGGCCTACATTCAGTACTTC. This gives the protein CASSSPGQAYIQYF.